This entry describes one T cell receptor beta chain. The source of the sample is a study of blood T cell repertoires in COVID-19. Looking at the study overall: Specimens from acute and convalescent COVID-19 originated in the United States, Italy and Spain. T cells, B-cell-depleted T cells, or PBMCs supplied cDNA or gDNA.

Produced via immunoSEQ multiplex PCR; TCRdb's table is partial and in-frame only. The sample records about 210,000 clones, 89% being singletons. Cohort assignment relied on participant-reported clinical history. The receptor was derived from a woman between 18 and 29 years old who had recovered from COVID-19. What was sequenced was PBMCs or T cells enriched from blood (not recorded which).

The CDR3 sequence is CAWGGQYDEQYF. As DNA, the CDR3 is TGTGCCTGGGGGGGACAGTATGACGAGCAGTACTTC. The J gene is TRBJ2-7, the V gene TRBV30; TRBD1 matches at 7 bases. The CDR3 spans 12 residues. V trimming: 5 bases; J trimming: 5 bases; junction bases outside the gene matches: 6. CDR1 and CDR2 (germline): GTSNPN, SVGIG (reference sequence).